This TCR beta chain was captured in a study of OX40 agonist ivuxolimab in advanced cancers. Notes on the research overall: The costimulatory receptor OX40 (CD134) was targeted by ivuxolimab, a fully human IgG2 agonistic monoclonal antibody. The purpose of peripheral TCRbeta sequencing was to test whether ivuxolimab changed TCR sequence diversity and led to clonal T-cell expansion. Of the approximately 50 dose-escalation patients, hepatocellular carcinoma was present in some 19, melanoma in approximately 15, renal cell carcinoma in 9 and head and neck cancer in 9. Intravenous ivuxolimab was administered to patients every 2 weeks at six dose levels: 0.01, 0.1, 0.3, 1.5, 3 and 10 mg/kg. In the dose-escalation cohort, approximately 82% of patients were male, and the mean age was roughly 60 years, with a range of about 20 to 79. Three dose-escalation patients achieved partial responses, one with hepatocellular carcinoma and two with cutaneous melanoma. Prior anti-PD-1, anti-PD-L1 or anti-CTLA-4 therapy was permitted, and about 40% of dose-escalation patients had received checkpoint inhibitors. The paper covers the monotherapy dose-escalation part of the phase I ivuxolimab trial, which included N = 52 patients. Here is what the overall study found, with its caveats: Low levels of normalized T-cell clonal expansion were also seen in some nonresponding patients. After ivuxolimab, expanded clones were on average more numerous among CD8+ T cells than among CD4+ T cells. In partial responders in the 0.1-3.0 mg/kg groups, normalized peripheral clonal expansion was found to be among the lowest, especially among CD8+ T cells. The antigen specificity of the clonally expanded peripheral T cells was not determined. At doses of 0.1 to 3.0 mg/kg, clonal expansion of both CD4+ and CD8+ blood T cells was observed from baseline to week 6.

The trial excluded patients who had a history of autoimmune disease or were on systemic immunosuppression. Peripheral blood for TCR sequencing was drawn from every dose cohort at baseline, at cycle 4 day 1 and at cycle 7 day 1. Samples came from an open-label, multicenter, first-in-human phase I dose-escalation trial of ivuxolimab. Adults with locally advanced or metastatic melanoma, renal cell carcinoma, hepatocellular carcinoma or head and neck squamous cell carcinoma were enrolled in the trial. Before TCR sequencing, CD4+ T cells and CD8+ T cells were sorted from peripheral blood as separate populations. Genomic DNA was isolated from the sorted cells so that the TCRbeta CDR3 region could be sequenced. The immunoSEQ Assay was used to sequence the TCRbeta CDR3 regions. Held by TCRdb, this immuneACCESS table contains in-frame sequences only and omits some clones. Under half of the omission traces to an unresolved V gene where checked; the cause of the rest is unknown. Counted in this sample were tens of thousands of clones; around 86% of them appeared once. 0.8% to 1% of the sample lies in the top ten.

A word on this clone: Its antigen is unknown. Nothing much larger sits one base from this clone, and base qualities are not available.

Inclusive of the bounding cysteine and phenylalanine, the CDR3 is 14 residues long. The only DNA kept is the CDR3, 42 bases in frame from the first base. Taken from the germline V gene, the CDR1 and CDR2 loops are MNHNS and SASEGT. V is pared back by 3 bases and J by 5 bases, with 13 bases lying between the germline termini. The chain is assembled from TRBV6-1 and TRBJ2-5; TRBD2 is a possible D gene, resting on 5 matching bases. This clonotype was sampled from an adult with an advanced solid tumor such as melanoma, head and neck, liver or kidney cancer. Specimen: CD4+ or CD8+ T cells sorted from blood, collected in a trial of the OX40 agonist ivuxolimab. The CDR3 sequence is CASSESLAWETQYF. The nucleotide sequence is given as TGTGCCAGCAGTGAGAGCCTAGCCTGGGAGACCCAGTACTTC.